This TCR beta chain stems from a study of blood T cell repertoires in COVID-19. Whole-study context: T cells, B-cell-depleted T cells, or PBMCs provided the cDNA or gDNA that served as material.

Germline CDR1 KGHSH, CDR2 LQKENI. J lost 4 bases, V lost 2 bases, and 13 bases had no gene match. This CDR3 region has 17 residues. Seattle cases were enrolled at active infection and followed longitudinally. Original methodology: The authors estimated nucleated cell counts from reference gene primer amplification. The protocol was immunoSEQ multiplex PCR, while the TCRdb copy is restricted to in-frame clones and leaves out a portion. The V and J calls and clone size were taken over from that table, and D and trimming were inferred from the DNA. This table has about 480,000 clones, 85% to 90% appearing once.

Sequencing was carried out using peripheral blood. The clonotype originates from a woman in her 50s with COVID-19, enrolled during active disease. The chain is built from TRBV18 and TRBJ1-2; 7 nucleotides line up with TRBD1. The CDR3 region is CASSPGTGDRVTYGYTF. CDR3 DNA: TGTGCCAGCTCACCAGGAACCGGGGACAGAGTTACCTATGGCTACACCTTC.